The clone carrying this TCR beta chain was detected ten times or more. Its antigen is not known. This sample was taken from a study of T cell repertoires in cytomegalovirus infection. The junction had 5 bases not matched to a gene; V was cut back by 5 bases and J by 2 bases. CDR1 is SGHTA, CDR2 FQGNSA, per germline. This CDR3 is 15 amino acids long. TCRdb reanalysed the reads using MiXCR and keeps one entry per CDR3 protein. The table lists about 260,000 distinct CDR3 sequences, roughly 15% of them singletons. Overall study findings and caveats: Adding up the frequency of public TCR beta families identified people who carried CMV plus the relevant HLA.

The TCR comes from a human donor in good health (CMV status not recorded). Some clones in this sample may be carry-over from other donors' samples. Sequencing was carried out using PBMCs. This rearrangement joins TRBV7-2 to TRBJ2-2; 7 nucleotides align to TRBD1. CDR3 bases: TGTGCCAGCAGCGCAGACAGGGTTAACACCGGGGAGCTGTTTTTT. Protein product: CASSADRVNTGELFF.